One and the same sample provided the 14 T cell receptor beta chains below, sequenced in a study of cytomegalovirus exposure and HLA in healthy donors. The PCR contained 60 Vbeta and 13 Jbeta primers. TCRdb keeps only in-frame clones here, not all; method: immunoSEQ multiplex PCR. Of under 150,000 clones listed, 70% to 85% are singletons. The sample comprised PBMCs. Every receptor here comes from a boy aged 2 to 9 in good health and CMV-seronegative.

V and J are TRBV7-2 and TRBJ2-5, with D possibly matching TRBD1 (6 bases). The better agreement between TRBJ2-7 and the DNA end casts doubt on the J call. There are 13 residues in the CDR3. Germline V gene data show CDR1 as SGHTA and CDR2 as FQGNSA. The DNA for the CDR3 is TGTGCCAGCAGCCGGGACAACTCCTACGAGCAGTACTTC. This gives the protein CASSRDNSYEQYF.

This clone was detected once. The gene calls are TRBV5-5 and TRBJ1-2; D is ambiguous. Germline lookup yields CDR1 SGHKS and CDR2 YYEKEE (reference sequence). The germline V and J ends were trimmed by 0 bases and 6 bases, with 12 bases remaining between them. The CDR3 spans 14 residues. The CDR3 loop is CASSLGAKIHGYTF. DNA for the CDR3: TGTGCCAGCAGCTTGGGGGCAAAGATACATGGCTACACCTTC.

The rearrangement joins TRBV18 to TRBJ2-2; 9 bases map to TRBD1. The V segment lost 3 bases and the J segment 7 bases; nucleotides outside the gene matches: 15. The length of the CDR3 is 18 residues. Germline V lookup: CDR1 KGHSH, CDR2 LQKENI. The CDR3 protein is CASSPSGGTGTGIGELFF. CDR3 DNA sequence: TGTGCCAGCTCACCGAGCGGTGGTACCGGGACAGGGATCGGGGAGCTGTTTTTT.

This clone appeared once. The chain employs TRBV5-1 and TRBJ2-3; 8 bases agree with TRBD1. CDR3 size: 14 residues. Unmatched junction bases numbered 4, after V lost 7 bases and J lost 0 bases. The germline V gene has CDR1 SGHRS and CDR2 YFSETQ. CDR3 nucleotide sequence: TGCGCCAGCTCGGACAGGGCGAGCACAGATACGCAGTATTTT. Residues: CASSDRASTDTQYF.

The V and J genes are TRBV4-3 and TRBJ1-1; unclear D gene. This CDR3 spans 15 amino acids. V was shortened by 0 bases and J by 1 base, with 9 bases between the two germline ends. From germline, CDR1 is LGHNA and CDR2 YSLEER. The CDR3 spells CASSQDPQWNTEAFF. DNA for the CDR3: TGCGCCAGCAGCCAAGATCCCCAATGGAACACTGAAGCTTTCTTT.

The chain has TRBV7-6 and TRBJ2-1; unclear D gene. Trimming pared 0 bases from V and 7 bases from J, leaving 4 bases between. The V gene's germline CDR1 is SGHVS and CDR2 FNYEAQ. This CDR3 spans 12 amino acids. CDR3 sequence reads: CASSLARNEQFF. In DNA, the CDR3 is TGTGCCAGCAGCTTAGCCCGTAATGAGCAGTTCTTC.

The rearrangement joins TRBV29-1 to TRBJ1-2; maybe TRBD1 (6 bases). The germline CDR1 and CDR2 sequences are SQVTM and ANQGSEA. The length of the CDR3 is 13 residues. V lost 3 bases to trimming and J lost 4 bases, with 12 bases between them. The CDR3 region has the DNA TGCAGCGTTGATCCCGACAGGCTCTATGGCTACACCTTC. This encodes CSVDPDRLYGYTF.

This clone was seen a few times. V gene TRBV6-1 combines with J gene TRBJ1-5; D is uncertain. Germline values: CDR1 MNHNS, CDR2 SASEGT. This CDR3 spans 11 amino acids. With 7 bases removed from V and 4 bases from J, the gap between germline ends came to 5 bases. Written as DNA, the CDR3 is TGTGCCAGCAATAGTAATCAGCCCCAGCATTTT. As protein: CASNSNQPQHF.

The chain combines TRBV9 with TRBJ2-1, with D possibly TRBD2 on 6 matching bases. V gave up 3 bases and J gave up 8 bases, with 18 bases separating them. The CDR3 loop spans 15 amino acids. Germline V gene sequence: CDR1 SGDLS, CDR2 YYNGEE. The CDR3 DNA follows: TGTGCCAGCAGCGCACCGGGAAAAAGGGAGGATGAGCAGTTCTTC. This gives the protein CASSAPGKREDEQFF.

V usage is TRBV19 and J usage is TRBJ2-3; D is unresolved. Between the trimmed V and J ends, which lost 1 base and 4 bases, there was a span of 12 bases. Looked up from germline, CDR1 is LNHDA and CDR2 is SQIVND (reference sequence). The CDR3 sequence is 15 residues long. CDR3 region: CASSIGAAMADTQYF. The CDR3 DNA is TGTGCCAGTAGTATAGGGGCCGCAATGGCAGATACGCAGTATTTT.

The sample holds a few counts of this clone. The gene calls are TRBV13 and TRBJ1-1, with 12 bases lining up with TRBD1. The length of the CDR3 is 15 residues. Per germline, CDR1 PRHDT and CDR2 FYEKMQ (reference sequence). V lost 5 bases and J lost 5; bases outside the gene matches: 6. This CDR3 is CASSPGTGGLTEAFF. In nucleotides, the CDR3 is TGTGCCAGCAGCCCCGGGACAGGGGGCTTGACTGAAGCTTTCTTT.

V gene TRBV5-6 combines with J gene TRBJ1-5; D call uncertain. V lost 0 bases and J 6 bases, leaving 13 bases between the germline ends. CDR3 size: 15 residues. Germline assignment: CDR1 SGHDT and CDR2 YYEEEE. The CDR3 region is CASSLAGELRQPQHF. As DNA, the CDR3 is TGTGCCAGCAGCTTGGCCGGGGAATTACGTCAGCCCCAGCATTTT.

About this clone itself: Other DNA variants within this sample encode the same CDR3. This chain connects TRBV5-1 to TRBJ2-7, with 10 bases lining up with TRBD1. V lost 4 bases, J lost 3 bases, and 4 bases stayed unmatched. The CDR3 runs 14 residues. Germline V gene sequence: CDR1 SGHRS, CDR2 YFSETQ. This CDR3 reads CASSDGTGDYEQYF. As DNA, the CDR3 is TGCGCCAGCAGCGACGGGACAGGGGACTACGAGCAGTACTTC.

This chain uses TRBV11-2 with TRBJ2-3, with D possibly TRBD2 on 6 matching bases. Per germline, CDR1 SGHAT and CDR2 FQNNGV. Trimming took 0 bases from V and 2 from J, leaving 12 bases between them. The CDR3 loop spans 16 amino acids. CDR3 sequence reads: CASSLDNSGITDTQYF. The CDR3 coding sequence is TGTGCCAGCAGCTTAGATAATAGCGGTATCACAGATACGCAGTATTTT.